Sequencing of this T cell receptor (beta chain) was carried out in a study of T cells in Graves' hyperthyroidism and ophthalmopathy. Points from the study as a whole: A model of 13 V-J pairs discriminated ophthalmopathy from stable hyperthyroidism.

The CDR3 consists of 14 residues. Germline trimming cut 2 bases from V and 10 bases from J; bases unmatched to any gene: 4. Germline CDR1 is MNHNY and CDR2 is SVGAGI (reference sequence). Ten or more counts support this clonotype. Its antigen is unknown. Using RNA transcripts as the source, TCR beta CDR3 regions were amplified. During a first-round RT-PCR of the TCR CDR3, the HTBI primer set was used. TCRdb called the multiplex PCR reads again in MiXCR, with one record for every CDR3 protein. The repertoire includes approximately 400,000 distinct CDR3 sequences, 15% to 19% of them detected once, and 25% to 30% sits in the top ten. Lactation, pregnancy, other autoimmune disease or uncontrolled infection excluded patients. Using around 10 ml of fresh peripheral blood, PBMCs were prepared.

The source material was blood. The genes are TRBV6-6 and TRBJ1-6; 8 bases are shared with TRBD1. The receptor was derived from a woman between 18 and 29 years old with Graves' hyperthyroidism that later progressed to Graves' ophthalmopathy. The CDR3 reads CASSYGTGGSPLHF. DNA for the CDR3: TGTGCCAGCAGTTACGGGACAGGAGGCTCACCCCTCCACTTT.